These 27 T cell receptor beta chains were all obtained from the same sample, sequenced in a study of shared clonotypes between healthy human individuals. Clones were sequenced by immunoSEQ multiplex PCR, and TCRdb holds only the in-frame ones, with some missing. The repertoire holds approximately 2.5 million clones, about 92% seen once, with roughly 0.13% in the top ten. Sequenced: naive CD4+ T cells sorted from blood. Subset of the sample: CD45RA+ positively selected. The receptors shown here come from a man in his late teens or twenties in good health.

This sequence joins TRBV5-1 and TRBJ2-3; D perhaps matches TRBD1 (6 bases). The CDR3 loop spans 15 amino acids. V dropped 4 bases and J dropped 0 bases, with 12 bases sitting between them. Looked up from germline, CDR1 is SGHRS and CDR2 is YFSETQ. CDR3 nucleotides: TGCGCCAGCAGCCCCACAGGGCCGAGCACAGATACGCAGTATTTT. This gives the protein CASSPTGPSTDTQYF.

This rearrangement joins TRBV5-6 to TRBJ2-1; 9 bases align to TRBD1. With V trimmed by 0 bases and J by 3 bases, 4 bases remained unmatched. The germline CDR1 and CDR2 sequences are SGHDT and YYEEEE. CDR3 length equals 16 residues. The CDR3 coding sequence is TGTGCCAGCAGCTTGGGCACAGGGGGCATCTACAATGAGCAGTTCTTC. This codes for CASSLGTGGIYNEQFF. Based on the CDR3 plus reference TRBV5-6 and TRBJ2-1, the full variable domain is DAGVTQSPTHLIKTRGQQVTLRCSPKSGHDTVSWYQQALGQGPQFIFQYYEEEERQRGNFPDRFSGHQFPNYSSELNVNALLLGDSALYLCASSLGTGGIYNEQFFGPGTRLTVL.

V gene TRBV10-3 combines with J gene TRBJ2-2, with 8 bases fitting TRBD2. Germline assignment: CDR1 ENHRY and CDR2 SYGVKD. This CDR3 is built from 15 residues. V trimming: 4 bases; J trimming: 5 bases; junction bases outside the gene matches: 6. CDR3 sequence (DNA): TGTGCCATCAGTGGCACGGGAGGGCCGACCGGGGAGCTGTTTTTT. Its translation: CAISGTGGPTGELFF.

The chain joins TRBV5-1 to TRBJ1-2; possibly TRBD1 for D (5 bases). This CDR3 has 14 amino acids. V lost 0 bases to trimming and J lost 8 bases, with 14 bases between them. Germline V gives CDR1 SGHRS, CDR2 YFSETQ. The CDR3 loop reads CASSLGQGSEGYTF. The CDR3, as DNA: TGCGCCAGCAGCTTGGGGCAGGGATCAGAAGGCTACACCTTC.

This chain links TRBV6-1 with TRBJ2-1; TRBD2 matches 7 bases. Germline loops: CDR1 MNHNS, CDR2 SASEGT. CDR3 length equals 16 residues. V lost 0 bases and J lost 2; bases outside the gene matches: 4. The CDR3 bases are TGTGCCAGCAGTGAAGCCCGCGGGGGAACCTACAATGAGCAGTTCTTC. This encodes CASSEARGGTYNEQFF.

The V gene is TRBV10-3, the J gene TRBJ1-1, with a tentative D call TRBD1 (5 bases). CDR3 length: 15 amino acids. Germline CDR1 ENHRY, CDR2 SYGVKD. V was shortened by 2 bases and J by 0 bases, with 10 bases between the two germline ends. The CDR3 coding sequence is TGTGCCATCAGTGAGCGGCGGGGGATGAACACTGAAGCTTTCTTT. Translating gives CAISERRGMNTEAFF.

The chain has TRBV5-1 and TRBJ2-7, with a tentative D call TRBD2 (5 bases). Germline V lookup: CDR1 SGHRS, CDR2 YFSETQ. Between the trimmed V and J ends, which lost 4 bases and 4 bases, there was a span of 15 bases. The CDR3 totals 14 residues. CDR3 nucleotides: TGCGCCAGCAGCCCCTACGCGGGCGGTTACGAGCAGTACTTC. It yields the protein CASSPYAGGYEQYF.

The rearrangement joins TRBV30 to TRBJ1-5; no firm D call. This CDR3 has 14 residues. The germline V and J ends were trimmed by 4 bases and 1 base, with 11 bases remaining between them. The germline V gene encodes CDR1 GTSNPN and CDR2 SVGIG (reference sequence). This CDR3 reads CAWNKAESNQPQHF. CDR3 coding DNA: TGTGCCTGGAACAAGGCGGAGAGCAATCAGCCCCAGCATTTT.

In this sample, this clone turned up once. Other DNA sequences within the sample encode an identical CDR3. The rearrangement joins TRBV18 to TRBJ1-5; D not certain. This CDR3 is 13 amino acids long. Germline-derived CDR1 and CDR2 are KGHSH and LQKENI. V was pared by 2 bases and J by 7 bases, with 9 bases between. The CDR3 loop is CASSPGVGQPQHF. CDR3 nucleotides: TGTGCCAGCTCACCAGGGGTTGGACAGCCCCAGCATTTT. Looking up the rest from reference TRBV18 and TRBJ1-5 gives the full variable domain: NAGVMQNPRHLVRRRGQEARLRCSPMKGHSHVYWYRQLPEEGLKFMVYLQKENIIDESGMPKERFSAEFPKEGPSILRIQQVVRGDSAAYFCASSPGVGQPQHFGDGTRLSIL.

As concerns this clone: This CDR3 is also generated by other DNA sequences in the sample. The chain recombines TRBV5-1 with TRBJ1-2; D unclear. The CDR3 loop spans 13 amino acids. V was cut by 0 bases and J by 4 bases, with 7 bases left in between. Looked up from germline, CDR1 is SGHRS and CDR2 is YFSETQ. CDR3 sequence reads: CASSLEGPYGYTF. The CDR3 DNA reads as TGCGCCAGCAGCTTGGAGGGCCCCTATGGCTACACCTTC.

The chain employs TRBV7-6 and TRBJ2-5; 8 positions match TRBD2. Trimming removed 5 bases from V and 4 bases from J; junction bases left unmatched: 6. CDR3 length: 14 amino acids. The germline V gene has CDR1 SGHVS and CDR2 FNYEAQ. The DNA of the CDR3 is TGTGCCAGCAGCCCGGGAGGGAGGGGAGAGACCCAGTACTTC. Translation gives CASSPGGRGETQYF.

The rearrangement joins TRBV14 to TRBJ1-5; the D is unclear. The CDR3 totals 14 residues. V lost 4 bases, J lost 4 bases, and 11 bases lay in between. Germline loops: CDR1 SGHDN, CDR2 FVKESK. This chain's CDR3 is CASSRWNKNQPQHF. The CDR3 DNA reads TGTGCCAGCAGCCGATGGAATAAAAATCAGCCCCAGCATTTT.

This chain connects TRBV11-2 to TRBJ2-3; D uncertain. CDR3 length: 13 residues. V was clipped by 6 bases and J by 5 bases, with 12 bases between them. Per germline, CDR1 SGHAT and CDR2 FQNNGV. CDR3 region: CASRSGGEDTQYF. The CDR3 DNA follows: TGTGCCAGCAGGTCAGGTGGGGAAGATACGCAGTATTTT.

Turning to this clone: Distinct nucleotide sequences in the sample also encode this CDR3. The CDR3 region has the DNA TGTGCCAGTCGGGGGACAGCGAACACCGGGGAGCTGTTTTTT. The encoded protein is CASRGTANTGELFF. V is TRBV6-1 and J is TRBJ2-2, with D possibly TRBD1 on 7 matching bases. Germline V gives CDR1 MNHNS, CDR2 SASEGT. The V end was cut by 9 bases, the J end by 0 bases, with 11 bases between. The CDR3 covers 14 residues.

The V call is TRBV25-1, the J call TRBJ2-3; 8 nucleotides align to TRBD2. From germline, CDR1 is MGHDK and CDR2 SYGVNS. Germline trimming cut 6 bases from V and 6 bases from J; bases unmatched to any gene: 11. CDR3 length equals 15 residues. The CDR3 spells CASSLAGTKRDTQYF. The DNA for the CDR3 is TGTGCCAGCAGCCTAGCGGGTACTAAGAGGGATACGCAGTATTTT.

This chain links TRBV4-1 with TRBJ1-2; the match to TRBD1 covers 9 bases. The trim removed 3 bases at V and 5 bases at J, leaving 7 bases unmatched. This CDR3 has 15 amino acids. Germline V CDR1 and CDR2: MGHRA, YSYEKL. In DNA, the CDR3 is TGCGCCAGCAGCCAGTCGGGACAGGGAGGTTATGGCTACACCTTC. Protein: CASSQSGQGGYGYTF.

This clone was seen only a few times. This same CDR3 is encoded by further DNA sequences in the sample. The genes are TRBV19 and TRBJ2-5; D is unclear. From germline, CDR1 is LNHDA and CDR2 SQIVND (reference sequence). Trimming removed 1 base at V and 4 bases at J, with 4 bases between. The CDR3 contains 12 residues. CDR3 nucleotides: TGTGCCAGTAGTATAGGAGGAGAGACCCAGTACTTC. Amino acids: CASSIGGETQYF.

The V call is TRBV2, the J call TRBJ1-5; tentative D call: TRBD1 (6 bases). Germline loops: CDR1 SNHLY, CDR2 FYNNEI. Trimming stripped 4 bases from V and 3 bases from J, with 10 bases between. The CDR3 is 14 residues long. CDR3 coding DNA: TGTGCCAGCAGTGGGGGGGCACTCAATCAGCCCCAGCATTTT. Its translation: CASSGGALNQPQHF.

This clone was observed a single time. This same CDR3 is encoded by further DNA sequences in the sample. The chain links TRBV5-1 to TRBJ1-4; perhaps TRBD1 as D (5 bases). CDR3 length: 14 residues. Trimming removed 4 bases from V and 1 base from J, with 8 bases in between. Germline V CDR1 and CDR2: SGHRS, YFSETQ. This chain's CDR3 is CASSPGGTNEKLFF. CDR3 sequence (DNA): TGCGCCAGCAGCCCGGGGGGAACTAATGAAAAACTGTTTTTT.

This chain joins TRBV11-2 and TRBJ2-1; 10 bases line up with TRBD1. The germline gives CDR1 SGHAT, CDR2 FQNNGV. The CDR3 length is 15 residues. The J segment lost 4 bases and the V segment lost 5 bases, leaving 5 bases of the junction unmatched. CDR3 in amino acids: CASSPGTGDYNEQFF. DNA of the CDR3: TGTGCCAGCAGCCCCGGGACAGGGGATTACAATGAGCAGTTCTTC.

The DNA for the CDR3 is TGTGCCAGCAGTACTGATACGCAGTATTTT. Translated: CASSTDTQYF. V is TRBV6-6 and J is TRBJ2-3; no firm D call. In germline, CDR1 is MNHNY, CDR2 SVGAGI (reference sequence). V lost 5 bases and J 6 bases, leaving 3 bases between the germline ends. The CDR3 runs to 10 residues.

V gene TRBV7-2 combines with J gene TRBJ2-7; 8 bases fit TRBD1. This CDR3 contains 18 residues. Germline V gene sequence: CDR1 SGHTA, CDR2 FQGNSA. The V segment lost 5 bases and the J segment 4 bases; nucleotides outside the gene matches: 19. The CDR3 loop reads CASSTRHSRTGLLYEQYF. The DNA of the CDR3 is TGTGCCAGCAGCACACGACACTCCCGGACAGGGCTCTTGTACGAGCAGTACTTC.

The V gene is TRBV10-1, the J gene TRBJ2-2; no clear D. CDR1 is WNHNN and CDR2 is SYGVQD in the germline V gene (reference sequence). Trimming took off 0 bases at V and 0 bases at J, with 11 bases between the two ends. The CDR3 is made up of 17 amino acids. The CDR3 reads CASSESRLVPNTGELFF. The CDR3 nucleotides read TGCGCCAGCAGTGAGTCGAGACTGGTCCCGAACACCGGGGAGCTGTTTTTT.

The chain combines TRBV10-2 with TRBJ2-3; TRBD2 is a possible D gene (5 bases). Deletions cut 11 bases from V and 3 bases from J, with 12 bases between. CDR3 length: 12 residues. The germline V gene encodes CDR1 WSHSY and CDR2 SAAADI. Here the CDR3 reads CAGAPGTDTQYF. The DNA for the CDR3 is TGCGCCGGAGCCCCGGGAACAGATACGCAGTATTTT.

V usage is TRBV4-1 and J usage is TRBJ2-5; TRBD2 aligns across 11 bases. J gave up 5 bases and V 6 bases, and 5 bases lay outside the gene matches. The CDR3 covers 14 residues. Germline CDR1 MGHRA, CDR2 YSYEKL. The CDR3 DNA sequence: TGCGCCAGCAGTCCCGTAGCGGGGGGGGAGACCCAGTACTTC. Its protein product is CASSPVAGGETQYF.

The rearrangement uses TRBV5-1 and TRBJ2-1; D call uncertain. Trimming stripped 2 bases from V and 9 bases from J, with 9 bases between. This CDR3 is built from 12 residues. Germline CDR1 is SGHRS and CDR2 is YFSETQ. In DNA form, the CDR3 reads TGCGCCAGCAGCTTTATTCTTGGTGAGCAGTTCTTC. Protein product: CASSFILGEQFF.

The chain carries TRBV29-1 and TRBJ2-5, with TRBD2 matching 8 bases. The CDR3 is 15 residues long. Germline V gives CDR1 SQVTM, CDR2 ANQGSEA. V shed 6 bases, J shed 3 bases, and the junction held 12 bases outside the gene matches. The CDR3 coding sequence is TGCAGCGTCGTAAACTTGGCGGGAGGAGAAGAGACCCAGTACTTC. Translated: CSVVNLAGGEETQYF.